The 14 T cell receptor beta chains below come from one sample, sequenced in a study of blood T cell repertoires in COVID-19. Clones were read by immunoSEQ multiplex PCR, and TCRdb kept only the in-frame ones, dropping some. The table has 250,000 to 400,000 clones, roughly 88% seen once; the top ten hold 1.5% to 2%. The specimen was peripheral blood. All receptors derive from a woman aged 30 to 39 with COVID-19, enrolled during active disease.

The chain has TRBV11-3 and TRBJ2-1, with 7 bases fitting TRBD2. Looked up from germline, CDR1 is SGHNT and CDR2 is YENEEA. There are 13 residues in the CDR3. The ends lost 3 bases at V and 4 bases at J; junction bases unmatched: 0. The CDR3 nucleotides are TGTGCCAGCAGCTTGGGACTATACAATGAGCAGTTCTTC. Its translation is CASSLGLYNEQFF. The full variable domain, rest sourced from reference TRBV11-3 and TRBJ2-1, is EAGVVQSPRYKIIEKKQPVAFWCNPISGHNTLYWYLQNLGQGPELLIRYENEEAVDDSQLPKDRFSAERLKGVDSTLKIQPAELGDSAVYLCASSLGLYNEQFFGPGTRLTVL.

V gene TRBV2 combines with J gene TRBJ2-3, with D hard to call. The CDR3 covers 12 residues. Germline lookup yields CDR1 SNHLY and CDR2 FYNNEI. The V and J ends lost 2 bases and 5 bases respectively, with 5 bases between them. CDR3 in amino acids: CASSESRDTQYF. The CDR3 DNA reads as TGTGCCAGCAGTGAATCGAGAGATACGCAGTATTTT.

J is TRBJ1-3 and V is TRBV2; D might be TRBD1 (5 bases). The CDR3 is made up of 15 amino acids. The V end was cut by 3 bases, the J end by 3 bases, with 12 bases between. Germline values: CDR1 SNHLY, CDR2 FYNNEI. The CDR3 DNA sequence: TGTGCCAGCAGTGAGGCAGGGTCTATTGGAAACACCATATATTTT. Translating gives CASSEAGSIGNTIYF.

This clone was detected a few times. The V gene is TRBV9, the J gene TRBJ1-2; D is undetermined. Germline V gene data show CDR1 as SGDLS and CDR2 as YYNGEE. The ends were cut back, 4 bases at V and 2 bases at J, with 12 bases in the middle. The CDR3 is 14 amino acids. The CDR3, as DNA: TGTGCCAGCAGCCCCTCCACCCTAAACTATGGCTACACCTTC. The encoded protein is CASSPSTLNYGYTF.

Comments on this clone: Other nucleotide sequences in the sample specify the same CDR3. The chain combines TRBV9 with TRBJ1-1, with D possibly TRBD1 on 6 matching bases. V lost 2 bases and J lost 5, with 10 bases in between. CDR1 SGDLS and CDR2 YYNGEE come from the germline V gene. The CDR3 has 13 residues. This CDR3 reads CASSVRGGTEAFF. The CDR3 region has the DNA TGTGCCAGCAGCGTCAGGGGTGGTACTGAAGCTTTCTTT.

The chain uses TRBV11-2 and TRBJ2-1; maybe TRBD2 (5 bases). Germline assignment: CDR1 SGHAT and CDR2 FQNNGV. CDR3 length: 15 amino acids. The ends were cut back, 1 base at V and 2 bases at J, with 9 bases in the middle. The CDR3 DNA is TGTGCCAGCAGCTTAGCGGGGTCCGCCTACAATGAGCAGTTCTTC. Translation: CASSLAGSAYNEQFF. The variable domain in full, with the rest retrieved from reference TRBV11-2 and TRBJ2-1, is EAGVAQSPRYKIIEKRQSVAFWCNPISGHATLYWYQQILGQGPKLLIQFQNNGVVDDSQLPKDRFSAERLKGVDSTLKIQPAKLEDSAVYLCASSLAGSAYNEQFFGPGTRLTVL.

J is TRBJ1-2 and V is TRBV5-5; no definite D call. The CDR3 contains 14 residues. Germline CDR1 reads SGHKS; CDR2 reads YYEKEE (reference sequence). Trimming left V 6 bases short and J 4 bases short, with 16 bases between. The CDR3 here is CASIFDPTRYGYTF. CDR3 in DNA: TGTGCCAGCATCTTCGACCCGACTCGCTATGGCTACACCTTC.

This clone came up a few times. The rearrangement uses TRBV5-1 and TRBJ2-3, with unresolved D. Between the trimmed V and J ends, which lost 0 bases and 4 bases, there was a span of 12 bases. CDR1 SGHRS and CDR2 YFSETQ come from the germline V gene. This CDR3 is built from 15 residues. CDR3 DNA sequence: TGCGCCAGCAGCTTGGGCCCGGTATGGTCAGATACGCAGTATTTT. Its translation is CASSLGPVWSDTQYF. Variable domain in full (rest from reference TRBV5-1 and TRBJ2-3): KAGVTQTPRYLIKTRGQQVTLSCSPISGHRSVSWYQQTPGQGLQFLFEYFSETQRNKGNFPGRFSGRQFSNSRSEMNVSTLELGDSALYLCASSLGPVWSDTQYFGPGTRLTVL.

The rearrangement joins TRBV18 to TRBJ2-3; D unclear. With 2 bases removed from V and 4 bases from J, the gap between germline ends came to 16 bases. Germline values: CDR1 KGHSH, CDR2 LQKENI. The CDR3 is made up of 16 amino acids. CDR3 sequence: CASSPFQVTKADTQYF. The CDR3 DNA follows: TGTGCCAGCTCACCATTTCAGGTCACAAAGGCAGATACGCAGTATTTT.

This rearrangement joins TRBV18 to TRBJ2-7, with 8 bases that match TRBD1. Germline V gives CDR1 KGHSH, CDR2 LQKENI. The CDR3 loop spans 16 amino acids. V lost 3 bases to trimming and J lost 2 bases; unmatched junction nucleotides: 9. The CDR3 coding sequence is TGTGCCAGCTCACCTCGGACAGGGAGGTTCGCCTACGAGCAGTACTTC. It codes for CASSPRTGRFAYEQYF.

V is TRBV11-3 and J is TRBJ2-5; D is perhaps TRBD1 (6 bases). Germline loops: CDR1 SGHNT, CDR2 YENEEA. The ends were cut back, 5 bases at V and 2 bases at J, with 12 bases in the middle. This CDR3 comprises 14 residues. The CDR3 protein is CASSPQGGQETQYF. Here the CDR3 DNA reads TGTGCCAGCAGCCCACAGGGTGGACAAGAGACCCAGTACTTC.

V and J are TRBV6-2 or TRBV6-3 and TRBJ1-1; 8 positions agree with TRBD1. The J segment lost 0 bases and the V segment lost 6 bases, leaving 6 bases of the junction unmatched. CDR1 and CDR2 (germline): MNHEY, SVGEGT. The CDR3 contains 15 residues. CDR3 protein: CASSPTGAMNTEAFF. The CDR3 DNA reads as TGTGCCAGCAGCCCGACAGGGGCCATGAACACTGAAGCTTTCTTT.

This clone has just one count. The chain has TRBV19 and TRBJ1-1; 8 bases are a match to TRBD1. Germline CDR1 and CDR2: LNHDA and SQIVND (reference sequence). With 7 bases clipped from V and 3 bases from J, the junction kept 16 bases outside the gene matches. The CDR3 is 17 amino acids. The DNA for the CDR3 is TGTGCCAGTACCCAAATTCTTGGACAGGGTGGAGACACTGAAGCTTTCTTT. It translates to CASTQILGQGGDTEAFF.

The chain carries TRBV28 and TRBJ2-2, with 8 bases lining up with TRBD1. The CDR3 loop spans 15 amino acids. CDR1 MDHEN and CDR2 SYDVKM come from the germline V gene. J was trimmed by 5 bases and V by 1 base; bases with no gene match: 3. The CDR3 bases are TGTGCCAGCAGTTTATCCAACAGGGGGACCGGGGAGCTGTTTTTT. Translation: CASSLSNRGTGELFF.